Listed below are T cell receptor beta chains from one sample, sequenced in a study of vaccination effects on CD4 cells after COVID-19. Their target antigens are unknown. Repertoires were generated with immunoSEQ multiplex PCR, while TCRdb's copy carries only in-frame clones and drops some. The sample yields about 80,000 clones, over 70% seen once. Sequenced material: CD4+ T cells from PBMCs cultured with HCoV-OC43 spike peptides, taken after COVID-19 vaccination. The receptors were sampled from a human donor who received a COVID-19 vaccine. CDR3s include the opening cysteine and the closing phenylalanine or tryptophan. A D gene is named only where the DNA matches it firmly. Clone sizes are given selectively: once, few, many, or a class where the clone is expanded.

abundance | d_gene | j_gene | v_gene | CDR3aa | CDR3nt
- | - | TRBJ1-1 | TRBV29-1 | CSVSRGDTEAFF | TGCAGCGTCTCTCGGGGGGACACTGAAGCTTTCTTT
- | - | TRBJ1-3 | TRBV28 | CASSFRPASGNTIYF | TGTGCCAGCAGTTTTAGACCAGCCTCTGGAAACACCATATATTTT
- | - | TRBJ1-2 | TRBV10-3 | CAINPGSYGYTF | TGTGCCATCAATCCGGGGTCCTATGGCTACACCTTC
- | - | TRBJ1-2 | TRBV6-2/TRBV6-3 | CASSYHRWGDYGYTF | TGTGCCAGCAGTTACCACCGATGGGGCGACTATGGCTACACCTTC
- | TRBD1 | TRBJ2-5 | TRBV5-1 | CASSLRQGSITETQYF | TGCGCCAGCAGCTTGAGACAGGGAAGTATAACGGAGACCCAGTACTTC
- | TRBD1 | TRBJ2-2 | TRBV24-1 | CATSDRQGRAGELFF | TGTGCCACCAGTGACCGACAGGGAAGGGCCGGGGAGCTGTTTTTT
few | - | TRBJ1-2 | TRBV30 | CAWRDRTNYGYTF | TGTGCCTGGAGAGACCGAACTAACTATGGCTACACCTTC
few | TRBD1 | TRBJ1-5 | TRBV3-1/TRBV3-2 | CASSLTGDQPQHF | TGTGCCAGCAGCCTGACAGGGGATCAGCCCCAGCATTTT
few | - | TRBJ1-6 | TRBV19 | CASNNGVSPLHF | TGTGCCAGTAACAACGGGGTTTCACCCCTCCACTTT
- | - | TRBJ2-5 | TRBV3-1/TRBV3-2 | CASRRTETKTQYF | TGTGCCAGCAGGCGTACGGAAACAAAGACCCAGTACTTC
- | TRBD1 | TRBJ2-1 | TRBV29-1 | CSVWTGDNEQFF | TGCAGCGTCTGGACAGGGGACAATGAGCAGTTCTTC
- | - | TRBJ2-6 | TRBV9 | CASSVYTGANVLTF | TGTGCCAGCAGCGTATATACGGGGGCCAACGTCCTGACTTTC
- | TRBD1 | TRBJ2-5 | TRBV19 | CASKGTGSQETQYF | TGTGCCAGTAAGGGGACAGGCTCCCAAGAGACCCAGTACTTC
- | - | TRBJ2-2 | TRBV19 | CASSIQEGTGELFF | TGTGCCAGTAGTATACAGGAGGGCACCGGGGAGCTGTTTTTT
few | - | TRBJ2-5 | TRBV5-8 | CASSPRIARQETQYF | TGTGCCAGCAGCCCCCGGATAGCTCGGCAAGAGACCCAGTACTTC
- | TRBD1 | TRBJ1-5 | TRBV5-1 | CASSLGTANQPQHF | TGCGCCAGCAGCCTAGGGACAGCGAATCAGCCCCAGCATTTT
- | - | TRBJ1-1 | TRBV28 | CASRPPNRVNTEAFF | TGTGCCAGCAGACCCCCCAACAGGGTGAACACTGAAGCTTTCTTT
- | - | TRBJ1-5 | TRBV6-1 | CASSEAPRGFGNQPQHF | TGTGCCAGCAGTGAAGCGCCGAGAGGGTTTGGCAATCAGCCCCAGCATTTT
- | TRBD2 | TRBJ2-1 | TRBV7-2 | CASSSPGLALDEQFF | TGTGCCAGCAGCTCCCCGGGACTAGCGTTGGATGAGCAGTTCTTC
- | - | TRBJ1-2 | TRBV6-5 | CASSSGINYGYTF | TGTGCCAGCAGTTCCGGGATCAACTATGGCTACACCTTC
- | - | TRBJ2-2 | TRBV30 | CARRPSNTGELFF | TGTGCCCGAAGACCCTCAAACACCGGGGAGCTGTTTTTT
once | - | TRBJ1-5 | TRBV28 | CASKDYSNQPQHF | TGTGCCAGCAAGGACTATAGCAATCAGCCCCAGCATTTT
- | TRBD1 | TRBJ2-3 | TRBV5-1 | CASSFQGTGATDTQYF | TGCGCCAGCAGCTTTCAGGGGACAGGGGCCACAGATACGCAGTATTTT
- | - | TRBJ1-2 | TRBV6-5 | CASSYSSRYGYTF | TGTGCCAGCAGTTACTCCAGCCGCTACGGCTACACCTTC
once | TRBD1 | TRBJ1-1 | TRBV7-2 | CASSLIRQGDEAFF | TGTGCCAGCAGCTTAATCCGGCAGGGGGATGAAGCTTTCTTT
- | TRBD1 | TRBJ1-2 | TRBV9 | CASSAADRGQHYGYTF | TGTGCCAGCAGCGCCGCGGACAGGGGGCAGCACTATGGCTACACCTTC
- | - | TRBJ1-1 | TRBV27 | CASSFYRVGGTEAFF | TGTGCCAGCAGTTTCTACAGGGTGGGGGGCACTGAAGCTTTCTTT
- | TRBD1 | TRBJ1-2 | TRBV3-1/TRBV3-2 | CASSQESRGLSGYTF | TGTGCCAGCAGCCAAGAAAGCAGGGGGCTGTCTGGCTACACCTTC
- | TRBD1 | TRBJ1-5 | TRBV4-1 | CASRPTGNNQPQHF | TGCGCCAGCAGACCGACAGGGAATAATCAGCCCCAGCATTTT
- | - | TRBJ1-1 | TRBV19 | CASSIARVNTEAFF | TGTGCCAGTAGTATCGCCCGAGTGAACACTGAAGCTTTCTTT
- | - | TRBJ2-4 | TRBV6-5 | CASRPTFVAKNIQYF | TGTGCCAGCAGGCCCACTTTTGTCGCCAAAAACATTCAGTACTTC
once | - | TRBJ2-4 | TRBV2 | CASRRTADQYF | TGTGCCAGCAGGAGGACAGCGGATCAGTACTTC
- | - | TRBJ2-6 | TRBV7-2 | CASSSSLVSGANVLTF | TGTGCCAGCAGCTCGTCGTTGGTGTCTGGGGCCAACGTCCTGACTTTC
- | - | TRBJ2-2 | TRBV24-1 | CATSDWQGGTGELFF | TGTGCCACCAGTGATTGGCAGGGAGGTACCGGGGAGCTGTTTTTT
once | TRBD1 | TRBJ2-5 | TRBV19 | CASSKAGGTQYF | TGTGCCAGTAGTAAGGCAGGGGGGACCCAGTACTTC
- | - | TRBJ2-2 | TRBV7-3 | CASSLSRDSINTGELFF | TGTGCCAGCAGCCTATCCCGAGACAGCATAAACACCGGGGAGCTGTTTTTT
- | TRBD1 | TRBJ1-2 | TRBV19 | CASSINGRGTNYGYTF | TGTGCCAGTAGTATAAATGGCAGGGGGACCAACTATGGCTACACCTTC
- | TRBD1 | TRBJ1-5 | TRBV30 | CAWSSWTGYQPQHF | TGTGCCTGGAGTTCCTGGACAGGTTATCAGCCCCAGCATTTT
once | - | TRBJ1-1 | TRBV6-5 | CASSYSTVRVNTEAFF | TGTGCCAGCAGTTACTCGACGGTCAGGGTGAACACTGAAGCTTTCTTT
- | - | TRBJ2-3 | TRBV7-3 | CASSPTSYTDTQYF | TGTGCCAGCAGCCCGACCAGCTACACAGATACGCAGTATTTT
once | - | TRBJ1-2 | TRBV3-1/TRBV3-2 | CASSQTEAGRSYGYTF | TGTGCCAGCAGCCAAACCGAAGCGGGACGGTCCTATGGCTACACCTTC
once | - | TRBJ1-5 | TRBV25-1 | CASSATGSNQPQHF | TGTGCCAGCAGTGCCACAGGGAGCAATCAGCCCCAGCATTTT
- | - | TRBJ1-2 | TRBV21-1 | CASSKRQGRDYGYTF | TGTGCCAGCAGCAAAAGACAGGGGAGGGACTATGGCTACACCTTC
- | - | TRBJ1-1 | TRBV7-8 | CASSLVRGSLGTEAFF | TGTGCCAGCAGCTTAGTAAGAGGGAGTTTGGGCACTGAAGCTTTCTTT
- | - | TRBJ1-1 | TRBV2 | CASNSRAGEHEAFF | TGTGCCAGCAACTCTAGGGCAGGGGAGCATGAAGCTTTCTTT
- | - | TRBJ2-5 | TRBV7-6 | CASSYTLQETQYF | TGTGCCAGCAGTTATACACTGCAAGAGACCCAGTACTTC
few | TRBD2 | TRBJ2-2 | TRBV7-2 | CASSLMAGGETGELFF | TGTGCCAGCAGCTTAATGGCGGGGGGGGAAACCGGGGAGCTGTTTTTT
- | - | TRBJ1-6 | TRBV10-3 | CAIRQGRSPLHF | TGTGCCATCAGACAGGGTCGGTCACCCCTCCACTTT
- | TRBD1 | TRBJ2-5 | TRBV7-2 | CASSFTGAGETQYF | TGTGCCAGCAGCTTCACAGGGGCAGGGGAGACCCAGTACTTC
- | TRBD1 | TRBJ2-6 | TRBV29-1 | CSARQGTDSGANVLTF | TGCAGCGCCAGACAGGGAACTGACTCTGGGGCCAACGTCCTGACTTTC
- | - | TRBJ1-2 | TRBV9 | CASSVVSGGYGYTF | TGTGCCAGCAGCGTAGTGTCGGGGGGGTATGGCTACACCTTC
- | - | TRBJ1-1 | TRBV6-5 | CASRRGVDTEAFF | TGTGCCAGCAGAAGAGGGGTGGACACTGAAGCTTTCTTT
once | - | TRBJ2-1 | TRBV19 | CASSRGYAYNEQFF | TGTGCCAGTAGTAGGGGGTACGCCTACAATGAGCAGTTCTTC
once | - | TRBJ1-2 | TRBV6-5 | CASSFVGDNYGYTF | TGTGCCAGCTCCTTCGTGGGGGATAACTATGGCTACACCTTC